This is a list of T cell receptor beta chains from one sample in a study of Ad26.COV2.S vaccination and SARS-CoV-2 variants. Some clones are missing from TCRdb's copy, which holds only in-frame ones; the method was immunoSEQ multiplex PCR. The sample yields more than 300,000 clones, around 84% seen once. The source was peripheral blood, collected in a trial of Ad26.COV2.S vaccine versus placebo. These receptors were collected from a person between 18 and 59 years old who received the Ad26.COV2.S COVID-19 vaccine or a placebo. Each CDR3 is given with its conserved first and last residue. Each record gives: V gene, D gene, J gene, CDR3 DNA, CDR3 protein. D genes are given only for firm matches.

>TRBV6-2/TRBV6-3|TRBD2|TRBJ2-3
TGTGCCAGCAGTTTAGCGGGGTTCACAGATACGCAGTATTTT
CASSLAGFTDTQYF
>TRBV5-4|.|TRBJ1-1
TGTGCCAGCAGCCGGCCGGGGGCTGTAAATCGATGGGACACTGAAGCTTTCTTT
CASSRPGAVNRWDTEAFF
>TRBV18|TRBD2|TRBJ2-5
TGTGCCAGCTCACCACAACTAGCGTGGGAGGAGACCCAGTACTTC
CASSPQLAWEETQYF
>TRBV7-9|.|TRBJ2-3
TGTGCCAGCAGCAACTCCGGGAACACAGATACGCAGTATTTT
CASSNSGNTDTQYF
>TRBV10-3|TRBD2|TRBJ2-1
TGTGCCATCAGTGATGGGACTAGCGGGGGGGCCTATGGGTGGAATGAGCAGTTCTTC
CAISDGTSGGAYGWNEQFF
>TRBV6-5|.|TRBJ1-2
TGTGCCACAACCATTACCTATGGCTACACCTTC
CATTITYGYTF
>TRBV3-1/TRBV3-2|TRBD1|TRBJ1-1
TGTGCCAGCCAAAAAGGGACAGCGAACACTGAAGCTTTCTTT
CASQKGTANTEAFF
>TRBV12-5|.|TRBJ2-3
TGTGCTAGTGGTTTGCGGGGGACGGGCACAGATACGCAGTATTTT
CASGLRGTGTDTQYF
>TRBV6-5|.|TRBJ1-2
TGTGCCACCGCGAACGGGGTGAACTATGGCTACACCTTC
CATANGVNYGYTF
>TRBV3-1/TRBV3-2|TRBD1|TRBJ1-4
TGTGCCAGCAGCCTCGTCCCGGGACAGGGAGAGCTGTTTTTT
CASSLVPGQGELFF
>TRBV2|.|TRBJ1-6
TGTGCCAGCAGTGATGGGCCGGGGGGTAGCTATTCACCCCTCCACTTT
CASSDGPGGSYSPLHF
>TRBV9|TRBD1|TRBJ2-7
TGTGCCAGCAGCCCGGGACAGGGAACCCTCTACGAGCAGTACTTC
CASSPGQGTLYEQYF
>TRBV18|.|TRBJ1-1
TGTGCCAGCTCACCCGGAGGTGTAGGGAACACTGAAGCTTTCTTT
CASSPGGVGNTEAFF
>TRBV9|TRBD1|TRBJ1-2
TGTGCCAGCACTACGGGACAGGAAAACTATGGCTACACCTTC
CASTTGQENYGYTF